This T cell receptor (beta chain) appears in the sequencing data of a study of T cell responses to AZD1222 COVID-19 vaccine. With 3 bases removed from V and 4 bases from J, the gap between germline ends came to 10 bases. CDR3 length equals 14 residues. CDR1 and CDR2 (germline): MRHNA, SNTAGT. The repertoire was sequenced with immunoSEQ multiplex PCR; TCRdb's copy has only in-frame clones and lacks some. The sample lists roughly 120,000 clones; approximately 88% were seen once. Sequences were derived from peripheral blood, sampled on day 0 of AZD1222 vaccination. The genes are TRBV6-4 and TRBJ1-5; D remains ambiguous. The sequence derives from an adult in good health. The CDR3 DNA follows: TGTGCCAGCAGTGAGATGGTCGGTAATCAGCCCCAGCATTTT. This encodes CASSEMVGNQPQHF.